This passage covers 17 T cell receptor beta chains from one sample sequenced in a study of T cells expressing NK-cell markers. TCRdb reprocessed the 5' RACE reads and keeps a single row for each CDR3 protein, giving no DNA. This listing includes some 280,000 distinct CDR3 sequences. Sequenced sample: blood T cells: a sorted CD56 or NKG2C T cell subset, CD4+ or CD8+ T cells, or bulk PBMC T cells (not recorded which). The receptors originated from a man aged 18-30 years in good health.

The chain links TRBV6-6 to TRBJ2-2; lacking DNA, the TRBD1 call made by TCRdb goes unchecked. Germline V gene sequence: CDR1 MNHNY, CDR2 SVGAGI (reference sequence). The CDR3 loop spans 13 amino acids. The chain's CDR3 is CASSQGNTGELFF.

This chain links TRBV12-3 or TRBV12-4 with TRBJ1-1; as DNA is missing, the TRBD1 call by TCRdb cannot be tested. The CDR3 spans 12 residues. The CDR3 is CASSLEGWGAFF.

V is TRBV4-2 and J is TRBJ2-4; the TCRdb D gene call, TRBD2, has no DNA to confirm it. From germline, CDR1 is LGHNA and CDR2 YNFKEQ. The CDR3 covers 16 residues. CDR3 region: CASSQEGGLAKNIQYF.

V usage is TRBV29-1 and J usage is TRBJ2-6; TCRdb selects TRBD2, and the lack of DNA leaves this call unchecked. This CDR3 spans 14 amino acids. The germline V gene has CDR1 SQVTM and CDR2 ANQGSEA. The chain's CDR3 is CSVRLRGGANVLTF.

This chain connects TRBV24-1 to TRBJ2-1; TCRdb lists TRBD2, though no DNA is available to test this call. The CDR3 length is 16 residues. The germline CDR1 and CDR2 sequences are KGHDR and SFDVKD. CDR3 protein: CATSDPGLGSYNEQFF.

The J gene is TRBJ2-7, the V gene TRBV28. Per the germline V gene, CDR1 is MDHEN and CDR2 is SYDVKM. The CDR3 consists of 13 residues. The CDR3 region is CASTAGDSYEQYF.

This chain connects TRBV12-3 or TRBV12-4 to TRBJ2-7; without DNA, the TCRdb call of TRBD1 cannot be checked. The CDR3 consists of 15 residues. The CDR3 protein is CASSFLWDRTYEQYF.

V usage is TRBV18 and J usage is TRBJ2-5; TCRdb names TRBD1, which stays unverified in the absence of DNA. Per germline, CDR1 KGHSH and CDR2 LQKENI. CDR3 size: 17 residues. CDR3 region: CASSSRTTAGGGETQYF.

The chain has TRBV7-2 and TRBJ1-5; the D call of TRBD1 rests on TCRdb alone, since no DNA is present to check it. CDR3 length equals 16 residues. Germline V lookup: CDR1 SGHTA, CDR2 FQGNSA. The CDR3 protein is CASSLTGTGLNQPQHF.

The V gene is TRBV7-2, the J gene TRBJ2-1; TCRdb calls TRBD1, which cannot be checked without DNA. Germline CDR1 reads SGHTA; CDR2 reads FQGNSA. CDR3 length: 13 amino acids. The CDR3 region is CASSRQDYNEQFF.

The chain has TRBV7-6 and TRBJ2-1; there is no DNA to check the TCRdb D call of TRBD2. CDR3 size: 15 residues. Per germline, CDR1 SGHVS and CDR2 FNYEAQ. Here the CDR3 reads CASSYLPGTRDEQFF.

The rearrangement uses TRBV15 and TRBJ2-3; the D gene TCRdb calls, TRBD1, cannot be checked with no DNA. This CDR3 region has 14 residues. The germline gives CDR1 LNHNV, CDR2 YYDKDF (reference sequence). CDR3: CATSRVALTDTQYF.

This chain links TRBV3-1 with TRBJ2-1; checking the TCRdb D call of TRBD2 is not possible without DNA. The germline V gene has CDR1 LGHDT and CDR2 YNNKEL (reference sequence). The CDR3 contains 16 residues. Here the CDR3 reads CASSQGISGRGNEQFF.

This CDR3 is CSVIRYATSQETQYF. V and J are TRBV29-1 and TRBJ2-5; TCRdb reports TRBD1, a call that lacks DNA to check it against. The CDR3 runs 15 residues. The germline CDR1 and CDR2 sequences are SQVTM and ANQGSEA. Together with reference TRBV29-1 and TRBJ2-5, the CDR3 gives the full variable domain: SAVISQKPSRDICQRGTSLTIQCQVDSQVTMMFWYRQQPGQSLTLIATANQGSEATYESGFVIDKFPISRPNLTFSTLTVSNMSPEDSSIYLCSVIRYATSQETQYFGPGTRLLVL.

The chain joins TRBV20-1 to TRBJ2-1; TCRdb's assignment of TRBD2 cannot be checked, as there is no DNA. The CDR3 sequence is 14 residues long. From germline, CDR1 is DFQATT and CDR2 SNEGSKA (reference sequence). CDR3 in amino acids: CSARDVAGVVEQFF.

J is TRBJ2-4 and V is TRBV10-3; TCRdb picks TRBD1, but there is no DNA to check that call. The CDR3 covers 13 residues. From germline, CDR1 is ENHRY and CDR2 SYGVKD. The CDR3 spells CAIGTGGVNIQYF.

The rearrangement joins TRBV18 to TRBJ2-1; TCRdb's D gene call, TRBD2, goes unchecked for lack of DNA. The CDR3 is made up of 17 amino acids. Germline V gives CDR1 KGHSH, CDR2 LQKENI. CDR3 sequence reads: CASSPEAGGFSYNEQFF.